This TCR beta chain was captured in a study of beta chain features in type 1 diabetes. General observations from the study: Sequencing from cDNA could over-represent high-TCR-expressing cells. Reduced insertions and increased deletions marked VDJ junctions in type 1 diabetes patients. Researchers report that Type 1 diabetes patients had moderately but significantly shorter TCRB CDR3s across all four CD4+ subsets. Patients' naive, central memory and regulatory TCRB repertoires appeared more alike than those of healthy donors.

The authors reverse transcribed all of the isolated RNA, so sequencing captured expressed TCRB transcripts. Profiling relied on immunoSEQ multiplex PCR, and the TCRdb table lists in-frame clones only, not all of them. Counted here are hundreds of thousands of clones, over 13% occurring once; the ten biggest clones make up 0.03% to 0.04%. This clone was counted a few times. Its specificity is not known. Germline CDR1 reads SQVTM; CDR2 reads ANQGSEA. V dropped 4 bases and J dropped 4; count of bases not matched to a gene: 6. CDR3 length: 14 amino acids. The rearrangement links TRBV29-1 to TRBJ2-2; 7 bases line up with TRBD1. Sequenced material: naive CD4+ T cells from blood. The source of this sequence is a man aged 18 to 30 with type 1 diabetes. The CDR3 DNA sequence: TGCAGCGTTGGTCACAGGGGTTTCACCGGGGAGCTGTTTTTT. It codes for CSVGHRGFTGELFF.